The clone carrying this T cell receptor (beta chain) was counted many times. Its target is not known. Trimming took off 1 base at V and 7 bases at J, with 10 bases between the two ends. The CDR3 is made up of 14 amino acids. Germline CDR1 and CDR2: SGHVS and FQNEAQ. TCRdb analysed the reads with MiXCR anew, one entry per CDR3 protein. The sample records over 300,000 distinct CDR3 sequences, around 9.5% being singletons. This sample is part of a study of T cell repertoires in cytomegalovirus infection. General study points: HLA-C-restricted CMV-specific TCR beta clonotypes were dominant in the ex vivo response. The cumulative frequency of public TCR beta families distinguished individuals who carried CMV together with the relevant HLA.

Sequences were obtained from PBMCs. The receptor was isolated from a human donor in good health (CMV status not recorded). Some clones in this sample may be carry-over from other donors' samples. The genes are TRBV7-8 and TRBJ1-4; tentative D call: TRBD1 (5 bases). The CDR3 nucleotides read TGTGCCAGCAGCTTAGTGCGGGGGGGTGAAAAACTGTTTTTT. It specifies CASSLVRGGEKLFF.